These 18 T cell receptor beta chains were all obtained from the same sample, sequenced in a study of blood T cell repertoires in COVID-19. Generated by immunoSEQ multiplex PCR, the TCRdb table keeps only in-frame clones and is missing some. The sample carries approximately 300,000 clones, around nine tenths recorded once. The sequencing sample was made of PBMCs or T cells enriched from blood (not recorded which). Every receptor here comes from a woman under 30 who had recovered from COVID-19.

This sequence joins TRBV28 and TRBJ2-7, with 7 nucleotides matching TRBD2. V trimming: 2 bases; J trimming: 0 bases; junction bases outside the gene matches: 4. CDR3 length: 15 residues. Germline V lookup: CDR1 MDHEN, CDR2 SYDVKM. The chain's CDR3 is CASSLEASGSYEQYF. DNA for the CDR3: TGTGCCAGCAGTTTAGAGGCTAGCGGCTCCTACGAGCAGTACTTC.

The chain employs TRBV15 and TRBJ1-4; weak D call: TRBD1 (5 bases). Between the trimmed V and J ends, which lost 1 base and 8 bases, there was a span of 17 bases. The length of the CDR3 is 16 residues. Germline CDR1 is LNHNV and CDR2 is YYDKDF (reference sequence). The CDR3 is CATSRAMRGFGEKLFF. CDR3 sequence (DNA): TGTGCCACCAGCAGAGCGATGCGGGGCTTTGGAGAAAAACTGTTTTTT.

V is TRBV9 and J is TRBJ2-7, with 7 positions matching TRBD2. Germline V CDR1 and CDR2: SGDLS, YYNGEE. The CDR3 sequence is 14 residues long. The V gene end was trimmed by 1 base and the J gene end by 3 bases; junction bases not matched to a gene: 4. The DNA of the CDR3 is TGTGCCAGCAGCGTAACGGGGGGTTACTACGAGCAGTACTTC. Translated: CASSVTGGYYEQYF.

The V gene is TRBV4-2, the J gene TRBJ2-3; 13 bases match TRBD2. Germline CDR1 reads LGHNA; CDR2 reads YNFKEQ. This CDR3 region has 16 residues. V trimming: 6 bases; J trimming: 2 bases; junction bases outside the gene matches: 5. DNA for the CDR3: TGTGCCAGCAGGACTAGCGGGAGGACCGACACAGATACGCAGTATTTT. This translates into CASRTSGRTDTDTQYF.

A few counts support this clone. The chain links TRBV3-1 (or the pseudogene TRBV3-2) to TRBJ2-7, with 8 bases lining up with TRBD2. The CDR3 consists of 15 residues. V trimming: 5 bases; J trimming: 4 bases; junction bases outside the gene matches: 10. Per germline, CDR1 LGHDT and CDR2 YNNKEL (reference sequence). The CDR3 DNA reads TGTGCCAGCAGCGGAGGGAGCGGGAGTCAGTACGAGCAGTACTTC. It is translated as CASSGGSGSQYEQYF.

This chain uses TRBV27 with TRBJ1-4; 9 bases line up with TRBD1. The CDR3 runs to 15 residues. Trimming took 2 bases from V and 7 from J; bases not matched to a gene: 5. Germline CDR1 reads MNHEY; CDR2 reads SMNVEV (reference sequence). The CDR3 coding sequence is TGTGCCAGCAGTTTACGCGACAGGGGGGTTGAAAAACTGTTTTTT. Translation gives CASSLRDRGVEKLFF. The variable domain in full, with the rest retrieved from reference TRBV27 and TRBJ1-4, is EAQVTQNPRYLITVTGKKLTVTCSQNMNHEYMSWYRQDPGLGLRQIYYSMNVEVTDKGDVPEGYKVSRKEKRNFPLILESPSPNQTSLYFCASSLRDRGVEKLFFGSGTQLSVL.

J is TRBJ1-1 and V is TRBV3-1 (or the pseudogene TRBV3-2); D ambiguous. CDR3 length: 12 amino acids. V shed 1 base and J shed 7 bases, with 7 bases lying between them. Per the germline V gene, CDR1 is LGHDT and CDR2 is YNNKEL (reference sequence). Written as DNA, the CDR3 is TGTGCCAGCAGCCAAGGAGTTGGTGAAGCTTTCTTT. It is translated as CASSQGVGEAFF.

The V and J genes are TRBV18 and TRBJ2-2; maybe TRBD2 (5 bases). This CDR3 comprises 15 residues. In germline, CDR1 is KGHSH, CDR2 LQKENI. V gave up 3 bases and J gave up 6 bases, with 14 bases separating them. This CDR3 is CASSPPSYSAGELFF. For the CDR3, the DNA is TGTGCCAGCTCACCCCCTTCCTATAGCGCCGGGGAGCTGTTTTTT.

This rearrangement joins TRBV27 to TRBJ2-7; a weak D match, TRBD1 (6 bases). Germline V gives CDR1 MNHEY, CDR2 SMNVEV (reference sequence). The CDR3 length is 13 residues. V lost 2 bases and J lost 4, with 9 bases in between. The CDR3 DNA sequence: TGTGCCAGCAGTTTAACCCAGGGGTACGAGCAGTACTTC. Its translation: CASSLTQGYEQYF.

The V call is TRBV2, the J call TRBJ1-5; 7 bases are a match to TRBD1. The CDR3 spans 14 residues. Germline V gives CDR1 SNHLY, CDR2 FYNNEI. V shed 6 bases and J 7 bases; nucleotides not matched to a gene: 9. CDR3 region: CASSPTGRMQPQHF. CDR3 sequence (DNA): TGTGCCAGCAGCCCGACAGGGAGGATGCAGCCCCAGCATTTT.

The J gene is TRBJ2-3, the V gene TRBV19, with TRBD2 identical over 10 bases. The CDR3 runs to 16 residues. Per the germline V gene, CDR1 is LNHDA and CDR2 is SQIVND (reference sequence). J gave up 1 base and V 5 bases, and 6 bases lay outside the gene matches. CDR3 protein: CASSDRTSGGTDTQYF. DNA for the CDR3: TGTGCCAGTAGTGACCGGACTAGCGGCGGCACAGATACGCAGTATTTT.

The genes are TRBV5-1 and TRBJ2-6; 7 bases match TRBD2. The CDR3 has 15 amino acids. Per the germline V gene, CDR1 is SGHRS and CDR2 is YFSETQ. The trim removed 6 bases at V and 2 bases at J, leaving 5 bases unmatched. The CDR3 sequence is CASTETSAGANVLTF. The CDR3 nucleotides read TGCGCCAGCACCGAAACTAGCGCTGGGGCCAACGTCCTGACTTTC.

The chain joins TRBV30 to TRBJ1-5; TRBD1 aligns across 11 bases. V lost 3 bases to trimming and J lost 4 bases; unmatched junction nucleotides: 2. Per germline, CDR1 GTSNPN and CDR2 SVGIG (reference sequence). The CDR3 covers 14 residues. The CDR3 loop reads CAWSGDRGNQPQHF. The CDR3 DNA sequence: TGTGCCTGGAGCGGGGACAGGGGGAATCAGCCCCAGCATTTT.

In nucleotides, the CDR3 is TGTGCCATCAGCAGGGGAGTTGGCAGCAATCAGCCCCAGCATTTT. Its protein is CAISRGVGSNQPQHF. V and J are TRBV10-3 and TRBJ1-5, with a weak D call TRBD1 (6 bases). V was shortened by 6 bases and J by 1 base, with 13 bases between the two germline ends. The germline V gene has CDR1 ENHRY and CDR2 SYGVKD. The CDR3 loop spans 15 amino acids.

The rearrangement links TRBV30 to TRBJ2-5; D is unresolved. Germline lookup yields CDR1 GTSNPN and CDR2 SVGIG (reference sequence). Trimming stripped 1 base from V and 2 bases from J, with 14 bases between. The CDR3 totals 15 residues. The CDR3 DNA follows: TGTGCCTGGAGTGGCGGATTGGCCGAGCAAGAGACCCAGTACTTC. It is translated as CAWSGGLAEQETQYF.

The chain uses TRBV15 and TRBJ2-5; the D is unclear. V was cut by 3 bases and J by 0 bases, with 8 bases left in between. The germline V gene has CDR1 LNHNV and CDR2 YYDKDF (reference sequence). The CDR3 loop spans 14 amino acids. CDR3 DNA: TGTGCCACCAGCAGGAGAATTAACCAAGAGACCCAGTACTTC. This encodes CATSRRINQETQYF.

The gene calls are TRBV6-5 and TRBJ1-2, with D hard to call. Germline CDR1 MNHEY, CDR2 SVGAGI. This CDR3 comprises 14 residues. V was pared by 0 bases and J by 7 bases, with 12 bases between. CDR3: CASSYSAVRSGYTF. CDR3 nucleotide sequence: TGTGCCAGCAGTTACTCCGCGGTACGGAGTGGCTACACCTTC.

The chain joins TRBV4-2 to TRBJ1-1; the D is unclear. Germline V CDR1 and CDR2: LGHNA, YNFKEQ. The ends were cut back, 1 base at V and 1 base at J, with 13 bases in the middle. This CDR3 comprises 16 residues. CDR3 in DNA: TGTGCCAGCAGCCAAGGAGTGAGGGTAGAGAACACTGAAGCTTTCTTT. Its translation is CASSQGVRVENTEAFF.